These 29 T cell receptor beta chains came from one sample sequenced in a study of blood T cells in healthy people across ages. For the second PCR, which ran for roughly 6 to 11 cycles, a sample-barcoded 5' primer and a J-beta primer mix were used. TCRdb fed the 5' RACE reads into MiXCR, producing one record per CDR3 protein. The sample records fewer than 2,000,000 distinct CDR3 sequences, 34% being singletons. The sample was blood. Source of these receptors: a woman aged 25 to 45 in good health.

This clonotype has more than one count but fewer than ten. In DNA form, the CDR3 reads TGCAGCGTTGAAGGGTCTAGCCTAAACACCGGGGAGCTGTTTTTT. Translating gives CSVEGSSLNTGELFF. This sequence joins TRBV29-1 and TRBJ2-2, with D possibly TRBD2 on 5 matching bases. Germline assignment: CDR1 SQVTM and CDR2 ANQGSEA. This CDR3 is built from 15 residues. Deletions cut 1 base from V and 2 bases from J, with 11 bases between.

The chain recombines TRBV7-8 with TRBJ1-2; D unresolved. V was trimmed by 2 bases and J by 8 bases, leaving 15 bases between them. This CDR3 has 14 amino acids. CDR1 and CDR2 from the germline V gene are SGHVS and FQNEAQ. CDR3 amino acids: CASSLTEGWQGYTF. The DNA for the CDR3 is TGTGCCAGCAGCTTAACCGAGGGATGGCAGGGCTACACCTTC.

The chain joins TRBV20-1 to TRBJ2-7; perhaps TRBD2 as D (5 bases). The germline V gene has CDR1 DFQATT and CDR2 SNEGSKA (reference sequence). This CDR3 has 16 residues. The V gene lost 0 bases and the J gene lost 1 base, with 16 bases spanning the gap. This CDR3 reads CSARDPEEVISYEQYF. CDR3 coding DNA: TGCAGTGCTAGAGACCCGGAGGAGGTCATATCCTACGAGCAGTACTTC.

This clonotype came up a few times. The gene calls are TRBV7-9 and TRBJ2-1, with 7 bases fitting TRBD2. V was pared by 1 base and J by 2 bases, with 8 bases of the junction left unmatched. The length of the CDR3 is 17 residues. The germline gives CDR1 SEHNR, CDR2 FQNEAQ (reference sequence). The CDR3 loop reads CASSLERSGNPYNEQFF. CDR3 nucleotide sequence: TGTGCCAGCAGCTTAGAGCGCAGCGGGAACCCCTACAATGAGCAGTTCTTC.

J is TRBJ2-3 and V is TRBV5-6; D perhaps matches TRBD2 (5 bases). This CDR3 is built from 15 residues. Trimming cost V 0 bases and J 6 bases, with 14 bases left between them. Germline lookup yields CDR1 SGHDT and CDR2 YYEEEE. DNA for the CDR3: TGTGCCAGCAGCTTGGTATCGAGGGAGAGGGATACGCAGTATTTT. Protein: CASSLVSRERDTQYF.

CDR3 coding DNA: TGTGCCAGCAGCCAACTTCAAAGGCAGGGCTTATCAGATACGCAGTATTTT. This gives the protein CASSQLQRQGLSDTQYF. This chain uses TRBV3-1 with TRBJ2-3, with TRBD1 as a possible D gene (5 bases). V gave up 2 bases and J gave up 4 bases, with 19 bases separating them. CDR3 length: 17 amino acids. CDR1 is LGHDT, CDR2 YNNKEL, per germline (reference sequence).

This clonotype has only a few counts. The chain is built from TRBV7-4 and TRBJ1-5; TRBD1 matches at 8 bases. CDR1 is SGHVT, CDR2 SQSDAQ, per germline. V lost 5 bases to trimming and J lost 3 bases; unmatched junction nucleotides: 15. The CDR3 length is 18 residues. CDR3 bases: TGTGCCAGCAGCCCCCGAGGACAGGGACGGAATAACAATCAGCCCCAGCATTTT. The encoded protein is CASSPRGQGRNNNQPQHF.

The chain links TRBV24-1 to TRBJ2-1; 9 nucleotides agree with TRBD1. The germline V gene encodes CDR1 KGHDR and CDR2 SFDVKD. V lost 7 bases to trimming and J lost 5 bases; unmatched junction nucleotides: 2. The CDR3 spans 13 residues. The CDR3 here is CATRTGGNNEQFF. CDR3 DNA: TGTGCCACCAGGACAGGGGGGAACAATGAGCAGTTCTTC.

The chain employs TRBV7-9 and TRBJ1-4; the D is unclear. CDR1 is SEHNR and CDR2 is FQNEAQ in the germline V gene (reference sequence). The CDR3 length is 15 residues. V lost 3 bases and J 3 bases, leaving 11 bases between the germline ends. The CDR3 coding sequence is TGTGCCAGCAGCTTTGCGGGGTTGGCTAATGAAAAACTGTTTTTT. Amino acids: CASSFAGLANEKLFF.

In regard to this clonotype: One junction end disagrees with the germline gene, perhaps due to a read error. V gene TRBV9 combines with J gene TRBJ2-7; no reliable D call. CDR3 length equals 15 residues. Germline CDR1 SGDLS, CDR2 YYNGEE. This CDR3 reads CTSSVDGRRDYEQYF. Here the CDR3 DNA reads TGTACCAGCAGCGTAGACGGTAGAAGGGACTACGAGCAGTACTTC.

As concerns this clonotype: One base away lies a much larger clone, so this may be a sequencing read error. DNA of the CDR3: TGCAGCGTTGGGGTGGGTGTTGGTACGCAGTATTTT. Amino acid sequence: CSVGVGVGTQYF. The gene calls are TRBV29-1 and TRBJ2-3; D gene ambiguous. Germline CDR1 SQVTM, CDR2 ANQGSEA. This CDR3 spans 12 amino acids. Trimming removed 4 bases from V and 8 bases from J, with 13 bases in between.

The chain is built from TRBV4-1 and TRBJ1-2; maybe TRBD1 (6 bases). The CDR3 totals 17 residues. V lost 2 bases, J lost 0 bases, and 16 bases lay in between. Germline V lookup: CDR1 MGHRA, CDR2 YSYEKL. CDR3 nucleotide sequence: TGCGCCAGCAGCCAAACGAATACAGGGAACTCTAACTATGGCTACACCTTC. This codes for CASSQTNTGNSNYGYTF.

This clonotype turned up a few times. The gene calls are TRBV30 and TRBJ1-1; D is perhaps TRBD1 (5 bases). Germline V gene lookup returns CDR1 GTSNPN and CDR2 SVGIG (reference sequence). CDR3 length: 13 residues. Trimming removed 5 bases from V and 3 bases from J, with 13 bases in between. The CDR3 DNA reads as TGTGCCTGGTTCTCCGGGGGTTACACTGAAGCTTTCTTT. This sequence encodes CAWFSGGYTEAFF.

This chain uses TRBV20-1 with TRBJ2-1; 8 bases are a match to TRBD2. The CDR3 has 13 residues. Germline lookup yields CDR1 DFQATT and CDR2 SNEGSKA (reference sequence). The trim removed 0 bases at V and 5 bases at J, leaving 0 bases unmatched. CDR3 amino acids: CSARELADNEQFF. The CDR3 DNA is TGCAGTGCTAGAGAACTAGCGGACAATGAGCAGTTCTTC.

The V and J genes are TRBV7-8 and TRBJ2-5; D gene uncertain. The CDR3 runs 12 residues. Germline V gives CDR1 SGHVS, CDR2 FQNEAQ. V was trimmed by 7 bases and J by 4 bases, leaving 10 bases between them. The CDR3 protein is CASTIVGETQYF. CDR3 nucleotide sequence: TGTGCCAGCACCATAGTAGGAGAGACCCAGTACTTC.

This clonotype has at least ten counts. This chain connects TRBV29-1 to TRBJ2-1, with 9 nucleotides matching TRBD2. The CDR3 totals 14 residues. V gave up 3 bases and J gave up 9 bases; unmatched junction bases: 9. Germline assignment: CDR1 SQVTM and CDR2 ANQGSEA. The CDR3 DNA reads TGCAGCGTTGATATTGGAGCGGGAGGTAGTGAGCAGTTCTTC. Translation gives CSVDIGAGGSEQFF.

This chain links TRBV7-9 with TRBJ1-2, with a tentative D call TRBD1 (5 bases). The V gene's germline CDR1 is SEHNR and CDR2 FQNEAQ (reference sequence). The CDR3 contains 14 residues. Trimming took 7 bases from V and 2 from J, leaving 14 bases between them. The chain's CDR3 is CASNFDKGNYGYTF. In DNA form, the CDR3 reads TGTGCCAGCAATTTCGACAAGGGGAACTATGGCTACACCTTC.

This clonotype was picked up a small number of times. The gene calls are TRBV20-1 and TRBJ2-7; 11 bases map to TRBD2. CDR3 length equals 14 residues. Germline lookup yields CDR1 DFQATT and CDR2 SNEGSKA (reference sequence). Unmatched junction bases numbered 7, after V lost 6 bases and J lost 3 bases. The CDR3 nucleotides are TGCAGTGCGATAAGACTAGCGGGAAGCTACGAGCAGTACTTC. Encoded protein: CSAIRLAGSYEQYF.

This clonotype was picked up a small number of times. The chain carries TRBV29-1 and TRBJ2-2; D call uncertain. The CDR3 is 14 amino acids. V was trimmed by 3 bases and J by 4 bases, leaving 12 bases between them. Germline CDR1 SQVTM, CDR2 ANQGSEA. CDR3: CSVESGSPTGELFF. In DNA, the CDR3 is TGCAGCGTTGAGAGTGGGTCCCCCACCGGGGAGCTGTTTTTT.

This clonotype has just a few counts. V gene TRBV12-3 or TRBV12-4 combines with J gene TRBJ1-2; D perhaps matches TRBD1 (5 bases). The length of the CDR3 is 15 residues. Trimming removed 1 base from V and 0 bases from J, with 9 bases in between. CDR3 DNA sequence: TGTGCCAGCAGTTTAGATACAGGAGCTAACTATGGCTACACCTTC. It specifies CASSLDTGANYGYTF.

A single count supports this clonotype. The chain links TRBV27 to TRBJ1-5; TRBD1 matches at 7 bases. J lost 3 bases, V lost 3 bases, and 5 bases had no gene match. The CDR3 is made up of 15 amino acids. Germline V gives CDR1 MNHEY, CDR2 SMNVEV (reference sequence). The chain's CDR3 is CASSFEGQTNQPQHF. The CDR3 DNA sequence: TGTGCCAGCAGTTTTGAGGGACAGACCAATCAGCCCCAGCATTTT.

This clonotype was seen more than once but under ten times. The chain couples TRBV7-2 to TRBJ2-1, with 10 nucleotides matching TRBD2. The CDR3 runs to 15 residues. V lost 3 bases to trimming and J lost 10 bases; unmatched junction nucleotides: 9. Per germline, CDR1 SGHTA and CDR2 FQGNSA. The CDR3: CASSFWSGGADEQFF. CDR3 DNA: TGTGCCAGCAGCTTTTGGAGCGGGGGGGCGGACGAGCAGTTCTTC.

This clonotype was picked up a small number of times. This rearrangement joins TRBV4-2 to TRBJ1-1; D uncertain. CDR3 length: 14 amino acids. Germline CDR1 LGHNA, CDR2 YNFKEQ. V was clipped by 0 bases and J by 8 bases, with 13 bases between them. CDR3 sequence: CASSQDIMAAEAFF. CDR3 nucleotide sequence: TGTGCCAGCAGCCAAGATATTATGGCAGCCGAAGCTTTCTTT.

Only a few counts were recorded for this clonotype. This sequence joins TRBV28 and TRBJ2-7; 7 bases agree with TRBD1. J was trimmed by 3 bases and V by 4 bases; bases with no gene match: 9. Germline loops: CDR1 MDHEN, CDR2 SYDVKM. The CDR3 runs 15 residues. The CDR3 DNA reads TGTGCCAGCAGTTCGACAGGGATTACCTACTACGAGCAGTACTTC. It yields the protein CASSSTGITYYEQYF.

The chain couples TRBV7-9 to TRBJ1-2; D unclear. CDR1 is SEHNR and CDR2 is FQNEAQ in the germline V gene (reference sequence). Trimming shortened V by 3 bases and J by 5 bases, and 10 bases separated the two germline ends. The CDR3 has 13 residues. DNA of the CDR3: TGTGCCAGCAGCTTCTCCACCGGGTATGGCTACACCTTC. It yields the protein CASSFSTGYGYTF.

This clonotype was observed a handful of times. The V call is TRBV10-3, the J call TRBJ1-2; weak D call: TRBD1 (5 bases). The CDR3 runs to 13 residues. Germline CDR1 reads ENHRY; CDR2 reads SYGVKD. Trimming removed 3 bases from V and 3 bases from J, with 8 bases in between. CDR3 nucleotides: TGTGCCATCAGTGAAGAAGGGGACTATGGCTACACCTTC. It codes for CAISEEGDYGYTF.

This clonotype came up a few times. The chain is built from TRBV10-3 and TRBJ2-1; D is unresolved. Trimming stripped 8 bases from V and 0 bases from J, with 14 bases between. The CDR3 contains 15 residues. Germline CDR1 and CDR2: ENHRY and SYGVKD. The DNA of the CDR3 is TGTGCCATCCTTTCTCGGGCTAGCTCCTACAATGAGCAGTTCTTC. Protein: CAILSRASSYNEQFF.

The chain uses TRBV18 and TRBJ2-5, with a tentative D call TRBD1 (5 bases). CDR1 KGHSH and CDR2 LQKENI come from the germline V gene. Trimming removed 6 bases from V and 4 bases from J, with 18 bases in between. The CDR3 spans 15 residues. DNA of the CDR3: TGTGCCAGCTCCAGGGATAACCTACTGGGAGAGACCCAGTACTTC. Its protein is CASSRDNLLGETQYF.

Only a few counts were recorded for this clonotype. The V and J genes are TRBV5-1 and TRBJ2-5, with 9 bases fitting TRBD2. Germline V CDR1 and CDR2: SGHRS, YFSETQ. The CDR3 runs 14 residues. V was pared by 4 bases and J by 3 bases, with 4 bases of the junction left unmatched. This CDR3 reads CASSMSGGKETQYF. The CDR3 bases are TGCGCCAGCAGCATGAGCGGGGGGAAAGAGACCCAGTACTTC.